The 2 T cell receptor beta chains presented below share a single source sample, sequenced in a study of T cell repertoires in cytomegalovirus infection. In TCRdb, the reads were re-called with MiXCR into one record per CDR3 protein. The table has approximately 990,000 distinct CDR3 sequences, roughly 30% seen once; the top ten hold around 15%. No cognate antigen is known for these TCRs. Sample: cultured CD8+ T cells from PBMCs, taken from culture after CMV antigen stimulation. Receptor source: a human donor in good health (CMV status not recorded). Some clones in this sample may be carry-over from other donors' samples.

This clonotype was counted a few times. The CDR3 sequence: CASSPRERYEKLFF. The CDR3 coding sequence is TGTGCCAGCTCACCACGGGAACGCTATGAAAAACTGTTTTTT. This chain links TRBV18 with TRBJ1-4, with D unresolved. Germline CDR1 is KGHSH and CDR2 is LQKENI. The CDR3 covers 14 residues. The V and J ends lost 1 base and 6 bases respectively, with 9 bases between them.

J is TRBJ2-3 and V is TRBV5-4; 9 bases align to TRBD1. The CDR3 has 11 amino acids. V was clipped by 4 bases and J by 9 bases; unmatched bases: 0. CDR1 SGHNT and CDR2 YYREEE come from the germline V gene (reference sequence). The CDR3 coding sequence is TGTGCCAGCAGCGACAGGGGGACGCAGTATTTT. Translating it yields CASSDRGTQYF.